These 14 T cell receptor beta chains originate from one sample sequenced in a study of cytomegalovirus exposure and HLA in healthy donors. The PCR employed 60 Vbeta primers together with 13 Jbeta primers. TCRdb's copy holds only in-frame clones and misses some; the assay was immunoSEQ multiplex PCR. The sample consists of about 150,000 clones, about 84% of them appearing once. Sequenced: PBMCs. The receptor source for this set is a woman in her forties in good health and CMV-seropositive.

The rearrangement links TRBV7-9 to TRBJ2-7; D possibly corresponds to TRBD2 (5 bases). The CDR3 runs 12 residues. Germline V gene data show CDR1 as SEHNR and CDR2 as FQNEAQ (reference sequence). V was cut by 4 bases and J by 3 bases, with 7 bases left in between. CDR3 sequence reads: CASSSGLYEQYF. DNA for the CDR3: TGTGCCAGCAGCTCCGGACTCTACGAGCAGTACTTC.

This chain connects TRBV6-6 to TRBJ2-7; tentative D call: TRBD2 (5 bases). This CDR3 is built from 16 residues. The germline CDR1 and CDR2 sequences are MNHNY and SVGAGI (reference sequence). Trimming cost V 5 bases and J 5 bases, with 22 bases left between them. CDR3 nucleotides: TGTGCCAGCAGTCGGACGCCTTTAAGGACTGTGGACGAGCAGTACTTC. Residues: CASSRTPLRTVDEQYF.

The chain employs TRBV9 and TRBJ2-3; 9 bases are shared with TRBD2. The CDR3 has 15 residues. Germline V gene lookup returns CDR1 SGDLS and CDR2 YYNGEE. V lost 3 bases to trimming and J lost 4 bases; unmatched junction nucleotides: 6. The chain's CDR3 is CASSGSGSVADTQYF. The CDR3 region has the DNA TGTGCCAGCAGCGGTAGCGGGAGCGTTGCAGATACGCAGTATTTT.

The J gene is TRBJ2-2, the V gene TRBV9; D is perhaps TRBD2 (5 bases). This CDR3 region has 15 residues. The V end lost 2 bases, the J end lost 5 bases, and 13 bases lay between the germline ends. CDR1 and CDR2 from the germline V gene are SGDLS and YYNGEE. The CDR3 sequence is CASSVWPGETGELFF. The CDR3 coding sequence is TGTGCCAGCAGCGTGTGGCCTGGGGAGACCGGGGAGCTGTTTTTT.

This clone was seen just once. V usage is TRBV7-9 and J usage is TRBJ2-1, with 8 bases identical to TRBD2. CDR1 and CDR2 from the germline V gene are SEHNR and FQNEAQ (reference sequence). The CDR3 extends over 15 amino acids. Trimming cost V 5 bases and J 13 bases; bases outside gene matches: 16. The CDR3 DNA follows: TGTGCCAGCAGCACAACAGGGCCAAGCGGGAGAGCTCAGTTCTTC. This codes for CASSTTGPSGRAQFF.

The V gene is TRBV27, the J gene TRBJ2-7, with a tentative D call TRBD2 (5 bases). From germline, CDR1 is MNHEY and CDR2 SMNVEV (reference sequence). The length of the CDR3 is 14 residues. V was shortened by 2 bases and J by 3 bases, with 11 bases between the two germline ends. The CDR3 here is CASSLRGNGYEQYF. For the CDR3, the DNA is TGTGCCAGCAGTTTAAGAGGGAATGGCTACGAGCAGTACTTC.

This sequence joins TRBV30 and TRBJ2-5; tentative D call: TRBD1 (5 bases). Trimming left V 0 bases short and J 5 bases short, with 16 bases between. This CDR3 has 15 amino acids. Germline CDR1 GTSNPN, CDR2 SVGIG (reference sequence). The CDR3 is CAWSVKQVRLETQYF. The CDR3 DNA reads TGTGCCTGGAGTGTGAAACAGGTCCGCTTGGAGACCCAGTACTTC.

In DNA form, the CDR3 reads TGTGCCCCCCACTGTAGCGGGGGGAGCACAGATACGCAGTATTTT. Translating it yields CAPHCSGGSTDTQYF. V and J are TRBV25-1 and TRBJ2-3; TRBD2 matches at 10 bases. The CDR3 runs 15 residues. Trimming cost V 11 bases and J 0 bases; bases outside gene matches: 8. Per germline, CDR1 MGHDK and CDR2 SYGVNS.

On this clone: Other nucleotide sequences from this sample produce the same CDR3. This sequence joins TRBV7-9 and TRBJ1-5; TRBD1 aligns across 7 bases. Germline trimming cut 5 bases from V and 1 base from J; bases unmatched to any gene: 2. The CDR3 loop spans 14 amino acids. Germline V gene sequence: CDR1 SEHNR, CDR2 FQNEAQ (reference sequence). CDR3 loop: CASSLGQSNQPQHF. CDR3 bases: TGTGCCAGCAGCCTGGGACAGAGCAATCAGCCCCAGCATTTT.

The V and J genes are TRBV19 and TRBJ1-2; D is uncertain. Germline-derived CDR1 and CDR2 are LNHDA and SQIVND (reference sequence). CDR3 size: 13 residues. Trimming removed 6 bases from V and 7 bases from J, with 15 bases in between. The CDR3 region is CASRRLLLGGYTF. The CDR3 region has the DNA TGTGCCAGTAGACGCCTCCTTCTAGGTGGCTACACCTTC. Looking up the rest from reference TRBV19 and TRBJ1-2 gives the full variable domain: DGGITQSPKYLFRKEGQNVTLSCEQNLNHDAMYWYRQDPGQGLRLIYYSQIVNDFQKGDIAEGYSVSREKKESFPLTVTSAQKNPTAFYLCASRRLLLGGYTFGSGTRLTVV.

This chain joins TRBV7-3 and TRBJ2-3; 11 bases line up with TRBD2. CDR1 SGHTA and CDR2 FQGTGA come from the germline V gene. The trim removed 5 bases at V and 3 bases at J, leaving 7 bases unmatched. CDR3 length: 16 amino acids. CDR3 residues: CASSHGTSGFTDTQYF. The CDR3 region has the DNA TGTGCCAGCAGCCACGGGACTAGCGGTTTTACAGATACGCAGTATTTT.

The chain joins TRBV23-1 to TRBJ1-1; 9 bases match TRBD1. TRBV23-1 has ORF status, its function being uncertain. The length of the CDR3 is 15 residues. J gave up 10 bases and V 4 bases, and 13 bases lay outside the gene matches. The CDR3 loop reads CASSLDRDRDRGAFF. The CDR3, as DNA: TGCGCCAGCAGTCTCGACCGGGACAGGGACCGTGGAGCTTTCTTT.

The V call is TRBV27, the J call TRBJ2-2, with D possibly TRBD1 on 6 matching bases. Trimming pared 2 bases from V and 5 bases from J, leaving 24 bases between. This CDR3 has 19 amino acids. CDR1 is MNHEY, CDR2 SMNVEV, per germline (reference sequence). This CDR3 is CASSLGGRGRAGGTGELFF. The CDR3 DNA is TGTGCCAGCAGTTTAGGCGGCAGGGGCAGGGCTGGGGGTACCGGGGAGCTGTTTTTT.

The CDR3 reads CASSGEIYEQYF. In nucleotides, the CDR3 is TGTGCCAGCAGTGGAGAGATCTACGAGCAGTACTTC. The genes are TRBV28 and TRBJ2-7; the D is unclear. Germline lookup yields CDR1 MDHEN and CDR2 SYDVKM. V lost 5 bases and J lost 3, with 8 bases in between. The CDR3 has 12 amino acids.